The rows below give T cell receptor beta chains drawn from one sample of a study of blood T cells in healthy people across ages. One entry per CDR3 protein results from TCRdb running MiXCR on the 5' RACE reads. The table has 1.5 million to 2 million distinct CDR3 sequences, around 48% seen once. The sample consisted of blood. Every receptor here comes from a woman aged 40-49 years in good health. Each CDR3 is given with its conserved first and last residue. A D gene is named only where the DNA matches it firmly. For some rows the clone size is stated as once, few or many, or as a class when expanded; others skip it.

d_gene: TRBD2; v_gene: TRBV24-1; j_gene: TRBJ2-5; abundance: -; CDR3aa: CATSDRGVQETQYF; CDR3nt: TGTGCCACCAGTGATCGGGGGGTCCAAGAGACCCAGTACTTC
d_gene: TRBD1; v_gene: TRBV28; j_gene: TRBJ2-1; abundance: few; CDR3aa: CASSPNRDRGPLNEQFF; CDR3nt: TGTGCCAGCAGCCCTAACCGGGACAGGGGGCCTCTTAATGAGCAGTTCTTC
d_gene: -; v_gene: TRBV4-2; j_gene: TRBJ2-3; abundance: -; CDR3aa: CASSQEIAGLGTDTQYF; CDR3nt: TGTGCCAGCAGCCAAGAAATTGCGGGATTGGGCACAGATACGCAGTATTTT
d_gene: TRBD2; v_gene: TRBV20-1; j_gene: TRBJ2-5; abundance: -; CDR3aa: CSARPSGGFQETQYF; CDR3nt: TGCAGTGCTAGACCTAGCGGGGGATTCCAAGAGACCCAGTACTTC
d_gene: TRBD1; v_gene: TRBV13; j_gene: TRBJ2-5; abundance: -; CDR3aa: CASSPGTGIGTQYF; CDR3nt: TGTGCCAGCAGCCCAGGGACAGGGATAGGGACCCAGTACTTC
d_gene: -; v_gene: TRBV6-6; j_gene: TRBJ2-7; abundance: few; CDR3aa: CASSIRTAAYEQYF; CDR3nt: TGTGCCAGCAGCATAAGGACAGCCGCCTACGAGCAGTACTTC
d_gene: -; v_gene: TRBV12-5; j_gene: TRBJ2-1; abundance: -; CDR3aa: CASGWTAGTYNEQFF; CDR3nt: TGTGCTAGTGGTTGGACGGCAGGTACCTACAATGAGCAGTTCTTC
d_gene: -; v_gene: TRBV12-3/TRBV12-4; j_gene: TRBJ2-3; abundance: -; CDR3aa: CASESGRTNIRTDTEYF; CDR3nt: TGTGCCAGCGAGAGTGGCCGAACCAATATTAGAACAGATACGGAGTATTTT
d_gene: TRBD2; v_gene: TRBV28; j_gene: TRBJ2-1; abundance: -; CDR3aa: CASSFSPASGGVREQFF; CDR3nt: TGTGCCAGCAGTTTTTCACCCGCTAGCGGGGGGGTACGAGAGCAGTTCTTC
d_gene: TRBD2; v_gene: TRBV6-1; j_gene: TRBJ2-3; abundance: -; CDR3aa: CASSTLAGPISTDTQYF; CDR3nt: TGTGCCAGCAGTACCCTAGCGGGCCCGATAAGCACAGATACGCAGTATTTT